The 28 T cell receptor beta chains below were found in one sample sequenced in a study of blood T cell repertoires in COVID-19. Method: immunoSEQ multiplex PCR; TCRdb's copy keeps in-frame clones and lacks some. This sample has a few hundred thousand clones, with over 80% found just once. Sequencing was performed on peripheral blood. The receptors were sampled from a man younger than 45 who had recovered from COVID-19.

DNA for the CDR3: TGTGCCATCAGTGAAGGACAGGTTGGCTACACCTTC. This translates into CAISEGQVGYTF. The J gene is TRBJ1-2, the V gene TRBV10-3; TRBD1 matches 7 bases. Germline V gene sequence: CDR1 ENHRY, CDR2 SYGVKD. The CDR3 spans 12 residues. Trimming at V came to 3 bases and at J to 7 bases, leaving 2 bases not matched to a gene.

In this sample, this clone turned up a few times. Here the CDR3 DNA reads TGCAGTGCTAGTAAAGGACGACAGGGGGATGGCTACACCTTC. Its translation is CSASKGRQGDGYTF. V and J are TRBV20-1 and TRBJ1-2, with 9 bases that match TRBD1. The CDR3 is 14 amino acids. Looked up from germline, CDR1 is DFQATT and CDR2 is SNEGSKA (reference sequence). The J segment lost 6 bases and the V segment lost 3 bases, leaving 8 bases of the junction unmatched.

The chain links TRBV29-1 to TRBJ2-5, with D tentatively TRBD1 (5 bases). V was trimmed by 4 bases and J by 4 bases, leaving 13 bases between them. This CDR3 comprises 13 residues. In germline, CDR1 is SQVTM, CDR2 ANQGSEA. CDR3 in DNA: TGCAGCGTTGCAGGGTTTGAATCAGAGACCCAGTACTTC. This codes for CSVAGFESETQYF.

This chain uses TRBV3-1 (or the pseudogene TRBV3-2) with TRBJ2-3; 7 bases line up with TRBD1. CDR1 is LGHDT, CDR2 YNNKEL, per germline (reference sequence). This CDR3 contains 15 residues. Losses at the gene ends were 1 base for V and 2 bases for J; bases not matched to a gene: 3. CDR3 protein: CASSQGQGPTDTQYF. The CDR3 DNA reads TGTGCCAGCAGCCAAGGACAGGGCCCCACAGATACGCAGTATTTT.

The CDR3 nucleotides are TGTGCCAGCAGTGCCGATGACAGCACCGGGGAGCTGTTTTTT. Protein product: CASSADDSTGELFF. The rearrangement joins TRBV6-4 to TRBJ2-2; D perhaps matches TRBD1 (5 bases). Germline loops: CDR1 MRHNA, CDR2 SNTAGT. The CDR3 has 14 residues. V lost 4 bases to trimming and J lost 4 bases, with 10 bases between them.

Points on this clone: A read error may produce the germline difference seen at one junction end. Other DNA sequences in this sample translate to the same CDR3. CDR3 residues: CASSRGRPEEAGELFF. DNA of the CDR3: TGTGCTAGTAGTAGGGGTCGACCCGAGGAGGCCGGGGAGCTGTTTTTT. The chain uses TRBV19 and TRBJ2-2; D possibly uses TRBD1 or TRBD2 (5 bases each). The germline gives CDR1 LNHDA, CDR2 SQIVND (reference sequence). This CDR3 region has 16 residues.

The chain uses TRBV11-2 and TRBJ2-7, with D perhaps TRBD1 (5 bases). Trimming took off 3 bases at V and 0 bases at J, with 12 bases between the two ends. CDR1 and CDR2 (germline): SGHAT, FQNNGV. This CDR3 contains 15 residues. The DNA of the CDR3 is TGTGCCAGCAGCTTGGGGCGCCAGAGCTCCTACGAGCAGTACGTC. This encodes CASSLGRQSSYEQYV.

The chain uses TRBV5-1 and TRBJ1-4, with D perhaps TRBD1 (6 bases). The CDR3 extends over 14 amino acids. Germline V CDR1 and CDR2: SGHRS, YFSETQ. Trimming stripped 1 base from V and 5 bases from J, with 9 bases between. The chain's CDR3 is CASSLSDSNEKLFF. For the CDR3, the DNA is TGCGCCAGCAGCTTGTCGGACAGCAATGAAAAACTGTTTTTT.

This clone was observed a single time. V and J are TRBV18 and TRBJ2-7; D is perhaps TRBD2 (6 bases). Per the germline V gene, CDR1 is KGHSH and CDR2 is LQKENI. V was cut by 3 bases and J by 4 bases, with 10 bases left in between. CDR3 length equals 13 residues. The CDR3 protein is CASSPLGSYEQYV. The CDR3 nucleotides are TGTGCCAGCTCACCCCTCGGGAGTTACGAGCAGTACGTC.

This clone was found once. The chain is built from TRBV10-3 and TRBJ1-3; no clear D gene. The CDR3 covers 13 residues. Looked up from germline, CDR1 is ENHRY and CDR2 is SYGVKD. Trimming left V 8 bases short and J 0 bases short, with 8 bases between. As DNA, the CDR3 is TGTGCCATCGGGAGAGGCTCTGGAAACACCATATATTTT. Its protein product is CAIGRGSGNTIYF.

V gene TRBV5-4 combines with J gene TRBJ1-1, with D unclear. Germline V gene sequence: CDR1 SGHNT, CDR2 YYREEE (reference sequence). Trimming stripped 4 bases from V and 1 base from J, with 11 bases between. The CDR3 length is 14 residues. This chain's CDR3 is CASSPRGGNTEAFF. The CDR3 bases are TGTGCCAGCAGCCCCCGTGGAGGGAACACTGAAGCTTTCTTT.

The chain uses TRBV6-5 and TRBJ1-1, with 10 bases identical to TRBD1. CDR3 size: 13 residues. CDR1 and CDR2 from the germline V gene are MNHEY and SVGAGI. After removal of 8 bases from V and 2 bases from J, the junction contained 2 bases not matched to a gene. CDR3 coding DNA: TGTGCCAGCCAGACAGGGGGCAACACTGAAGCTTTCTTT. It yields the protein CASQTGGNTEAFF.

The rearrangement joins TRBV18 to TRBJ2-2; 9 nucleotides agree with TRBD1. This CDR3 has 16 amino acids. Losses at the gene ends were 3 bases for V and 4 bases for J; bases not matched to a gene: 6. Germline V gene lookup returns CDR1 KGHSH and CDR2 LQKENI. DNA of the CDR3: TGTGCCAGCTCACCCCCGGGACAGGGTTTCACCGGGGAGCTGTTTTTT. The encoded protein is CASSPPGQGFTGELFF.

This clone was observed once. V usage is TRBV10-3 and J usage is TRBJ2-7; D may be TRBD1 (5 bases). Germline CDR1 is ENHRY and CDR2 is SYGVKD. CDR3 length: 12 amino acids. Trimming pared 11 bases from V and 6 bases from J, leaving 17 bases between. This CDR3 reads CALGSLGVEQYF. The DNA of the CDR3 is TGTGCCTTGGGCTCTCTAGGGGTCGAGCAGTACTTC.

The chain carries TRBV3-1 (or the pseudogene TRBV3-2) and TRBJ2-4; 8 bases align to TRBD1. V dropped 1 base and J dropped 7; count of bases not matched to a gene: 3. The CDR3 covers 14 residues. Germline V CDR1 and CDR2: LGHDT, YNNKEL (reference sequence). CDR3 amino acids: CASSQGRQGNIQYF. CDR3 sequence (DNA): TGTGCCAGCAGCCAAGGGAGACAGGGGAACATTCAGTACTTC.

The V and J genes are TRBV12-3 or TRBV12-4 and TRBJ1-1; maybe TRBD1 (5 bases). Trimming removed 7 bases at V and 8 bases at J, with 14 bases between. The CDR3 covers 12 residues. DNA for the CDR3: TGTGCCAGCATCAAGGAAAGGGGAGAAGCTTTCTTT. This codes for CASIKERGEAFF.

The rearrangement links TRBV18 to TRBJ1-5; 7 nucleotides align to TRBD1. Germline loops: CDR1 KGHSH, CDR2 LQKENI. J was trimmed by 3 bases and V by 4 bases; bases with no gene match: 9. The CDR3 sequence is 16 residues long. The CDR3 DNA reads as TGTGCCAGCTCACTACAGGGGATAACCAACAATCAGCCCCAGCATTTT. It translates to CASSLQGITNNQPQHF.

The chain recombines TRBV27 with TRBJ1-2; a possible D gene is TRBD1 (5 bases). From germline, CDR1 is MNHEY and CDR2 SMNVEV (reference sequence). The CDR3 runs to 11 residues. With 7 bases removed from V and 8 bases from J, the gap between germline ends came to 11 bases. CDR3 region: CASTTPGGYTF. CDR3 bases: TGTGCCAGCACCACCCCAGGGGGCTACACCTTC.

The chain couples TRBV6-5 to TRBJ2-1; D is possibly TRBD2 (5 bases). V shed 5 bases and J shed 6 bases, with 8 bases lying between them. The CDR3 extends over 12 amino acids. Per the germline V gene, CDR1 is MNHEY and CDR2 is SVGAGI. For the CDR3, the DNA is TGTGCCAGCAGTCCCGGACTCAATGAGCAGTTCTTC. This encodes CASSPGLNEQFF.

The J gene is TRBJ2-2, the V gene TRBV28, with D maybe TRBD2 (6 bases). This CDR3 region has 13 residues. V was trimmed by 8 bases and J by 3 bases, leaving 10 bases between them. The germline V gene encodes CDR1 MDHEN and CDR2 SYDVKM. The CDR3 DNA reads TGTGCCAGCGACGGGGGATACACCGGGGAGCTGTTTTTT. Translated: CASDGGYTGELFF.

In this sample, this clone turned up once. This rearrangement joins TRBV3-1 (or the pseudogene TRBV3-2) to TRBJ2-1, with TRBD2 matching over 10 bases. Trimming cost V 4 bases and J 3 bases; bases outside gene matches: 15. The germline gives CDR1 LGHDT, CDR2 YNNKEL (reference sequence). The CDR3 extends over 19 amino acids. CDR3 loop: CASSLRASGGLSSYNEQFF. The CDR3 DNA is TGTGCCAGCAGCCTTCGGGCTAGCGGGGGCCTATCGAGCTACAATGAGCAGTTCTTC.

The chain combines TRBV7-8 with TRBJ2-7; 7 bases are a match to TRBD2. CDR1 SGHVS and CDR2 FQNEAQ come from the germline V gene. The CDR3 is 15 residues long. Trimming removed 3 bases from V and 2 bases from J; junction bases left unmatched: 7. The CDR3 loop reads CASSLESAGAYEQYF. CDR3 nucleotide sequence: TGTGCCAGCAGCTTGGAGAGCGCGGGGGCCTACGAGCAGTACTTC.

The genes are TRBV3-1 (or the pseudogene TRBV3-2) and TRBJ2-1; no clear D. The CDR3 totals 15 residues. The germline gives CDR1 LGHDT, CDR2 YNNKEL (reference sequence). V lost 0 bases and J 0 bases, leaving 6 bases between the germline ends. The CDR3 spells CASSQEWSSYNEQFF. The CDR3 DNA sequence: TGTGCCAGCAGCCAAGAGTGGAGCTCCTACAATGAGCAGTTCTTC.

This clone was counted between two and nine times. The chain combines TRBV6-5 with TRBJ1-5; 8 nucleotides line up with TRBD1. V was clipped by 4 bases and J by 1 base; unmatched bases: 6. Germline V gene data show CDR1 as MNHEY and CDR2 as SVGAGI. The CDR3 has 16 amino acids. The CDR3 sequence: CASSSTTGASNQPQHF. CDR3 nucleotide sequence: TGTGCCAGCAGTTCGACGACAGGGGCGAGCAATCAGCCCCAGCATTTT.

The chain is built from TRBV7-9 and TRBJ2-7; D is perhaps TRBD1 (6 bases). V lost 3 bases and J 0 bases, leaving 9 bases between the germline ends. The CDR3 length is 14 residues. Germline assignment: CDR1 SEHNR and CDR2 FQNEAQ (reference sequence). This CDR3 reads CASSFPGHSYEQYF. CDR3 sequence (DNA): TGTGCCAGCAGCTTTCCGGGACACTCCTACGAGCAGTACTTC.

The gene calls are TRBV27 and TRBJ1-4; 7 bases are shared with TRBD1. This CDR3 region has 13 residues. The ends lost 7 bases at V and 5 bases at J; junction bases unmatched: 4. CDR1 MNHEY and CDR2 SMNVEV come from the germline V gene (reference sequence). The CDR3 coding sequence is TGTGCCAGCACGACAGGGAGCAATGAAAAACTGTTTTTT. Translation: CASTTGSNEKLFF.

The V gene is TRBV18, the J gene TRBJ1-4, with 8 bases fitting TRBD1. Germline CDR1 reads KGHSH; CDR2 reads LQKENI. This CDR3 contains 14 residues. J gave up 8 bases and V 6 bases, and 8 bases lay outside the gene matches. CDR3 residues: CASSQDRGGEKLFF. The CDR3 DNA reads as TGTGCCAGCTCCCAAGACAGGGGAGGCGAAAAACTGTTTTTT.

The chain has TRBV15 and TRBJ2-1, with 11 bases that match TRBD2. With 0 bases clipped from V and 8 bases from J, the junction kept 9 bases outside the gene matches. This CDR3 comprises 17 residues. Looked up from germline, CDR1 is LNHNV and CDR2 is YYDKDF (reference sequence). The CDR3 nucleotides are TGTGCCACCAGCAGAGATCTAGCGGGGGGTCTCATACATGAGCAGTTCTTC. Translating gives CATSRDLAGGLIHEQFF.